This paragraph covers one T cell receptor (beta chain) sequence. This entry belongs to a study of T-cell memory formation after mild COVID-19. This CDR3 contains 12 residues. V was cut by 6 bases and J by 0 bases, with 5 bases left in between. The germline V gene has CDR1 SNHLY and CDR2 FYNNEI. TCRdb fed the 5' RACE reads into MiXCR, producing one record per CDR3 protein. The sample contains about 150,000 distinct CDR3 sequences, over 10% of which appear only once. The origin of this receptor is a man aged 18-30 years who had mild COVID-19 (a few samples of this study predate the infection). Cell type and time point are not known. The chain joins TRBV2 to TRBJ1-2, with D unresolved. Specimen: PBMCs or a T cell subset sorted from them (not recorded which). CDR3 loop: CASRGTNYGYTF. CDR3 nucleotide sequence: TGTGCCAGCAGGGGAACTAACTATGGCTACACCTTC.